This T cell receptor (beta chain) was sequenced during a study of CD8+ T cells in alopecia areata. As to treatment: oral pan-JAK inhibitor, 5-10 mg twice daily. Whole-study findings and limits: Normal scalp had lower clonality than lesional scalp, with alopecia totalis/universalis lesions showing this most strongly. Many expanded lesional clones persisted in scalp and blood during tofacitinib.

This clone was observed a few times. Its antigen remains unknown. Trimming pared 6 bases from V and 1 base from J, leaving 6 bases between. The CDR3 covers 12 residues. Germline assignment: CDR1 SQVTM and CDR2 ANQGSEA. Extracted RNA was reverse transcribed, and the resulting cDNA served as sequencing template. The table came from immunoSEQ multiplex PCR; TCRdb's copy has only in-frame clones and leaves some out. The table lists around 270,000 clones, roughly 64% of them singletons. The TCR was taken from a human donor with alopecia areata. The chain has TRBV29-1 and TRBJ2-2, with D maybe TRBD1 (5 bases). The sample was CD4+ T cells sorted from blood, taken at week 24, from a patient treated with tofacitinib. CDR3: CSVGENTGELFF. The CDR3 nucleotides read TGCAGCGTAGGGGAGAACACCGGGGAGCTGTTTTTT.